This section outlines one T cell receptor beta chain sequence together with its context. The source of the sample is a study of T cells in Graves' hyperthyroidism and ophthalmopathy. Turning to the study itself: Peripheral blood specimens were obtained at initial diagnosis, prior to any treatment.

J was trimmed by 2 bases and V by 4 bases; bases with no gene match: 15. This CDR3 has 20 amino acids. Germline-derived CDR1 and CDR2 are MDHEN and SYDVKM. TCR beta CDR3 regions were amplified from RNA transcripts. First-round RT-PCR of the TCR CDR3 relied on the HTBI primer set. TCRdb reprocessed the multiplex PCR reads with MiXCR, giving one entry per CDR3 protein. This table holds more than 500,000 distinct CDR3 sequences, 12% to 15% found once. Hyperthyroidism, newly diagnosed and lasting under 2 months, affected patients aged 18 to 65. PBMCs came from 9 to 10 ml fresh peripheral blood. Sequenced sample: blood. The sequence was collected from a middle-aged woman with Graves' hyperthyroidism. V usage is TRBV28 and J usage is TRBJ2-1, with 12 nucleotides matching TRBD2. The CDR3 loop reads CASSSTGGTSGRRPYNEQFF. CDR3 bases: TGTGCCAGCAGTTCGACAGGGGGTACTAGCGGGAGGCGCCCCTACAATGAGCAGTTCTTC.